This is a list of T cell receptor beta chains from one sample in a study of T cell repertoires in cytomegalovirus infection. One entry per CDR3 protein results from TCRdb running MiXCR on the reads. The profile shows 300,000 or so distinct CDR3 sequences, roughly a tenth of them singletons. Material: PBMCs. Receptors were obtained from a human donor in good health (CMV status not recorded). Some clones in this sample may be carry-over from other donors' samples. Both conserved end residues are part of each CDR3. The order of the fields is J gene, V gene, clone size, CDR3 protein. Not every row has a clone size; where given, it reads once, few, many or a size class.

TRBJ1-2	TRBV28	-	CASSLGPHPNYGYTF
TRBJ2-1	TRBV20-1	few	CSASPIAGLGGEQFF
TRBJ2-7	TRBV5-6	many	CASSLGGAWGYEQYF
TRBJ2-1	TRBV28	many	CASSLVGKRTGTVNEQFF
TRBJ2-5	TRBV28	-	CASSPGTSGVETQYF
TRBJ2-1	TRBV6-2/TRBV6-3	many	CASSSGIREQFF
TRBJ2-5	TRBV7-2	many	CASSLVAGGHQETQYF
TRBJ2-3	TRBV5-1	few	CASSTQGGEDTQYF
TRBJ1-1	TRBV20-1	many	CSAGGQTNTEAFF
TRBJ2-2	TRBV12-3/TRBV12-4	many	CASSYLPGAGELFF
TRBJ2-1	TRBV2	-	CASRASGLSYNEQFF
TRBJ1-5	TRBV19	many	CASSLSGTGGSRSNQPQHF
TRBJ2-1	TRBV7-9	many	CASSLMGYEQFF
TRBJ2-1	TRBV7-6	many	CASEDSSNEQFF
TRBJ2-2	TRBV7-8	many	CASRGEWLARNTGELFF
TRBJ1-6	TRBV7-2	many	CASSPRDTYSPLHF
TRBJ2-3	TRBV6-2/TRBV6-3	many	CASSYSTSSGGLPDTQYF
TRBJ1-1	TRBV6-2/TRBV6-3	many	CASSYPYLLTEAFF
TRBJ2-1	TRBV14	-	CASRGTGTDNYNEQFF
TRBJ2-3	TRBV5-1	few	CASSLGVRGTDTQYF
TRBJ2-2	TRBV28	many	CASILGRTGELFF
TRBJ2-5	TRBV4-1	many	CASSPRKPGLAGAVQETQYF
TRBJ2-2	TRBV28	-	CASSSLRVRVVNPNTGELFF
TRBJ1-5	TRBV7-9	many	CASSSTHSNQPQHF
TRBJ1-2	TRBV5-5	many	CASSWDRDPRGYGYTF
TRBJ1-3	TRBV29-1	-	CSVVGVPGNTIYF
TRBJ2-7	TRBV13	many	CASSFLGTSPSEQYF
TRBJ2-1	TRBV20-1	many	CSAVPVRAGGAYNEQFF
TRBJ2-7	TRBV6-6	many	CASSYDINYEQYF
TRBJ1-1	TRBV6-6	many	CASSYGYGGPEAFF
TRBJ2-3	TRBV6-2/TRBV6-3	many	CASRSDTQYF
TRBJ1-6	TRBV18	-	CASSPGQGAGTYNSPPHF
TRBJ2-5	TRBV2	many	CASIQTRGETQYF
TRBJ2-4	TRBV7-2	many	CASSSPTGNKNIQYF
TRBJ2-1	TRBV28	few	CASGWQGVGEQFF
TRBJ1-2	TRBV29-1	few	CSVEDRQKSGGYTF
TRBJ1-5	TRBV11-2	many	CASSPRPQHF
TRBJ1-1	TRBV7-9	few	CASSRDSTGPNTEAFF
TRBJ1-2	TRBV29-1	many	CSVVSGTQYGYTF
TRBJ2-1	TRBV20-1	many	CSASASGTLNLDEQFF
TRBJ1-1	TRBV15	many	CATSRSPSTEAFF
TRBJ2-1	TRBV28	many	CASSLRTGLAPRLSYNEQFF
TRBJ1-1	TRBV19	-	CASIWTGWYTEAFF
TRBJ1-5	TRBV20-1	-	CSARDVAGISSQHF
TRBJ2-7	TRBV20-1	many	CSANRGFRYEQYF
TRBJ1-5	TRBV7-2	many	CASRPGGFSNQPQHF
TRBJ1-1	TRBV7-6	many	CASSLAQLNTEAFF
TRBJ1-2	TRBV19	-	CASSMVFGVGGAF
TRBJ2-3	TRBV28	-	CASRIRTGTPSTDTQYF
TRBJ1-2	TRBV20-1	few	CSTQGAGNYGYTF